This T cell receptor (beta chain) was sequenced during a study of blood T cell repertoires in COVID-19. Authors' analysis steps: Quantification of nucleated cells was approximated via reference gene primer amplification. Here immunoSEQ multiplex PCR was the method, and the copy in TCRdb shows in-frame clones only, minus some. V and J calls plus clone size are reproduced from that table; the DNA served to infer D and trimming. This sample has around 92,000 clones, with 89% found just once. Input material: peripheral blood. The source is an elderly woman with active COVID-19.

CDR3 in DNA: TGTGCCAGCAGCGTAGATGGGGGGACCTACGAGCAGTACTTC. Translated, it gives CASSVDGGTYEQYF. The chain couples TRBV9 to TRBJ2-7; weak D call: TRBD2 (6 bases). Germline CDR1 is SGDLS and CDR2 is YYNGEE. This CDR3 spans 14 amino acids. Trimming left V 0 bases short and J 2 bases short, with 9 bases between.